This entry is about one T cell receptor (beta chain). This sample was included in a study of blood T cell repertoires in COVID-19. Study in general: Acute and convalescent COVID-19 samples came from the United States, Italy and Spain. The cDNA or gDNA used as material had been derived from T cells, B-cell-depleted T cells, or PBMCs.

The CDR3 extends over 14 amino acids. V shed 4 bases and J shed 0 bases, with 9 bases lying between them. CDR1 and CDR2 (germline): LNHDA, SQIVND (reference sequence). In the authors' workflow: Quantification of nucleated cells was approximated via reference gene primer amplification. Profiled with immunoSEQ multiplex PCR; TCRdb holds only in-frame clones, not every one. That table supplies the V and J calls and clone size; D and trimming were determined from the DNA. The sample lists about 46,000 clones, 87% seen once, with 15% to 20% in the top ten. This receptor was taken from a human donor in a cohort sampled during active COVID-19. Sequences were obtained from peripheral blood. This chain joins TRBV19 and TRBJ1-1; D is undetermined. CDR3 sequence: CASSNQIMNTEAFF. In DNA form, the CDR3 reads TGTGCCAGTAGTAATCAGATCATGAACACTGAAGCTTTCTTT.